This TCR beta chain appears in the sequencing data of a study of blood T cells in healthy people across ages. As for the study in general: About one barcoded beta molecule per two T cells was the capture yield of template switching.

Study conclusions and caveats: With unsorted PBMCs, a conclusive comparison of naive versus antigen-experienced cells was not possible. Strongly correlated with naive T cell percentage was TCR beta diversity.

The authors ran a second PCR of about 6 to 11 cycles using a sample-barcoded 5' primer and a J-beta primer mix. TCRdb redid the calling of the 5' RACE reads with MiXCR, one entry per CDR3 protein. The table shows around 280,000 distinct CDR3 sequences, with 25% to 30% occurring only once. Every sample had a minimum of 7 million PBMCs isolated. This clonotype is medium-sized within its sample. Its target is not known. The sequence derives from an older woman in good health. What was sequenced was blood.

The CDR3 bases are TGTGCCAGCAGTCGAAATCAGGGGGTTGGGGAGACCCAGTACTTC. It is translated as CASSRNQGVGETQYF. The chain couples TRBV7-3 to TRBJ2-5, with TRBD1 matching over 7 bases. The CDR3 is 15 amino acids. The germline V gene has CDR1 SGHTA and CDR2 FQGTGA. Trimming took 6 bases from V and 5 from J; bases not matched to a gene: 12.